These 24 T cell receptor beta chains originate from one sample sequenced in a study of T cells after yellow fever vaccination. MiXCR, run by TCRdb on the 5' RACE reads, gives a single entry per CDR3 protein. The sample consists of some 220,000 distinct CDR3 sequences, approximately 3% of them appearing once. This sample comprised CD4+ T cells sorted from PBMCs, obtained 10 days after the yellow fever booster vaccination. The receptors derive from a man aged 18 to 29 who received the YFV17D yellow fever vaccine.

This clonotype was detected a few times. The chain combines TRBV12-3 or TRBV12-4 with TRBJ2-3; tentative D call: TRBD1 (5 bases). Deletions cut 5 bases from V and 0 bases from J, with 9 bases between. This CDR3 spans 14 amino acids. The CDR3 spells CASSRRQSTDTQYF. The CDR3 DNA reads TGTGCCAGCAGTCGAAGACAGAGCACAGATACGCAGTATTTT.

This clonotype was recorded at least ten times. A read error may account for a junction end that differs from germline. The chain employs TRBV10-3 and TRBJ1-1; unclear D gene. Germline V gives CDR1 ENHRY, CDR2 SYGVKD. The CDR3 runs 12 residues. DNA for the CDR3: TGTGCCATCAGGGCATCGAGCACTGAAGTTTTCTTT. The encoded protein is CAIRASSTEVFF.

The chain joins TRBV2 to TRBJ1-4; D unclear. The V gene lost 0 bases and the J gene lost 7 bases, with 15 bases spanning the gap. CDR1 is SNHLY and CDR2 is FYNNEI in the germline V gene. The CDR3 covers 16 residues. CDR3 sequence: CASSEALNGVSEKLFF. DNA of the CDR3: TGTGCCAGCAGTGAAGCGCTTAACGGTGTGAGTGAAAAACTGTTTTTT. The full variable domain, rest sourced from reference TRBV2 and TRBJ1-4, is EPEVTQTPSHQVTQMGQEVILRCVPISNHLYFYWYRQILGQKVEFLVSFYNNEISEKSEIFDDQFSVERPDGSNFTLKIRSTKLEDSAMYFCASSEALNGVSEKLFFGSGTQLSVL.

Only a few counts were recorded for this clonotype. Written as DNA, the CDR3 is TGTGCCAGCAGTCCCTCGGACATGCTCTTAGCCAAAAACATTCAGTACTTC. As protein: CASSPSDMLLAKNIQYF. The chain carries TRBV28 and TRBJ2-4, with D perhaps TRBD1 (5 bases). This CDR3 region has 17 residues. CDR1 and CDR2 (germline): MDHEN, SYDVKM. V shed 5 bases and J shed 0 bases, with 17 bases lying between them.

This clonotype was found many times. The genes are TRBV12-3 or TRBV12-4 and TRBJ2-7, with 10 nucleotides matching TRBD1. The CDR3 covers 13 residues. V lost 7 bases and J lost 5; bases outside the gene matches: 5. Written as DNA, the CDR3 is TGTGCCAGCAACGGACAGGGGGACCACGAGCAGTACTTC. It specifies CASNGQGDHEQYF.

This chain links TRBV5-1 with TRBJ1-2, with D perhaps matching TRBD1 (5 bases). The CDR3 totals 13 residues. Deletions cut 0 bases from V and 7 bases from J, with 10 bases between. The germline gives CDR1 SGHRS, CDR2 YFSETQ. The DNA of the CDR3 is TGCGCCAGCAGCTTGGGTGCAGGGTTTGGCTACACCTTC. It codes for CASSLGAGFGYTF. Full variable domain (outside the CDR3, taken from reference TRBV5-1 and TRBJ1-2): KAGVTQTPRYLIKTRGQQVTLSCSPISGHRSVSWYQQTPGQGLQFLFEYFSETQRNKGNFPGRFSGRQFSNSRSEMNVSTLELGDSALYLCASSLGAGFGYTFGSGTRLTVV.

This clonotype appeared a few times. This chain connects TRBV4-1 to TRBJ2-5, with D uncertain. Trimming shortened V by 0 bases and J by 5 bases, and 13 bases separated the two germline ends. Germline CDR1 and CDR2: MGHRA and YSYEKL. The CDR3 extends over 15 amino acids. CDR3: CASSQDLKGWETQYF. The CDR3 coding sequence is TGCGCCAGCAGCCAAGATCTTAAAGGGTGGGAGACCCAGTACTTC.

The V gene is TRBV11-2, the J gene TRBJ1-4; unclear D gene. The ends were cut back, 3 bases at V and 0 bases at J, with 8 bases in the middle. The CDR3 runs to 15 residues. CDR1 and CDR2 (germline): SGHAT, FQNNGV. This chain's CDR3 is CASSFNIATNEKLFF. CDR3 in DNA: TGTGCCAGCAGCTTTAACATTGCAACTAATGAAAAACTGTTTTTT.

The J gene is TRBJ1-1, the V gene TRBV5-1; weak D call: TRBD1 (5 bases). The CDR3 runs to 12 residues. Trimming took 1 base from V and 7 from J, leaving 8 bases between them. Germline V gives CDR1 SGHRS, CDR2 YFSETQ. The CDR3 here is CASSLQGNEAFF. The CDR3 DNA reads as TGCGCCAGCAGCTTGCAGGGTAATGAAGCTTTCTTT. The full variable domain, rest sourced from reference TRBV5-1 and TRBJ1-1, is KAGVTQTPRYLIKTRGQQVTLSCSPISGHRSVSWYQQTPGQGLQFLFEYFSETQRNKGNFPGRFSGRQFSNSRSEMNVSTLELGDSALYLCASSLQGNEAFFGQGTRLTVV.

This clonotype was found many times. V is TRBV5-1 and J is TRBJ2-3; no firm D call. The CDR3 runs to 14 residues. Germline lookup yields CDR1 SGHRS and CDR2 YFSETQ. Trimming removed 3 bases at V and 2 bases at J, with 10 bases between. CDR3 coding DNA: TGCGCCAGCAGCTCGAGAGGTGACACAGATACGCAGTATTTT. Its protein product is CASSSRGDTDTQYF.

This clonotype came up a few times. V usage is TRBV12-3 or TRBV12-4 and J usage is TRBJ2-3, with D perhaps matching TRBD1 or TRBD2 (5 bases each). With 6 bases removed from V and 2 bases from J, the gap between germline ends came to 18 bases. The CDR3 sequence is 16 residues long. The DNA for the CDR3 is TGTGCCAGCAGCCCCATTAGAGGGACGCCCACAGATACGCAGTATTTT. It codes for CASSPIRGTPTDTQYF.

This clonotype was observed many times. The chain joins TRBV3-1 to TRBJ1-6; D not resolved. Trimming shortened V by 1 base and J by 13 bases, and 11 bases separated the two germline ends. The CDR3 totals 13 residues. Per the germline V gene, CDR1 is LGHDT and CDR2 is YNNKEL (reference sequence). The DNA of the CDR3 is TGTGCCAGCAGCCAAGGGACCGACACCCCCCTCCACTTT. Its translation: CASSQGTDTPLHF.

This clonotype was seen more than once but under ten times. The gene calls are TRBV18 and TRBJ2-3; D not certain. Trimming took 8 bases from V and 6 from J, leaving 15 bases between them. The germline V gene encodes CDR1 KGHSH and CDR2 LQKENI. This CDR3 has 13 residues. In nucleotides, the CDR3 is TGTGCCAGCCATGAACGGCTGCTGGATACGCAGTATTTT. Its protein product is CASHERLLDTQYF.

This clonotype was recorded a few times. The CDR3 DNA reads as TGTGCCAGCAGCTTGAAGGGCAGCACAGATACGCAGTATTTT. It codes for CASSLKGSTDTQYF. V usage is TRBV5-6 and J usage is TRBJ2-3; D is unclear. The V gene lost 1 base and the J gene lost 0 bases, with 6 bases spanning the gap. This CDR3 is built from 14 residues. Germline-derived CDR1 and CDR2 are SGHDT and YYEEEE.

The genes are TRBV14 and TRBJ1-1; 7 positions match TRBD1. The CDR3 is made up of 16 amino acids. The ends lost 4 bases at V and 0 bases at J; junction bases unmatched: 8. Looked up from germline, CDR1 is SGHDN and CDR2 is FVKESK. CDR3 sequence reads: CASSRAPGQMNTEAFF. The CDR3 bases are TGTGCCAGCAGCCGCGCGCCGGGACAGATGAACACTGAAGCTTTCTTT.

This clonotype has just a few counts. This chain joins TRBV20-1 and TRBJ2-1, with D possibly TRBD1 on 6 matching bases. There are 14 residues in the CDR3. Germline V gives CDR1 DFQATT, CDR2 SNEGSKA (reference sequence). CDR3 loop: CSAQNNRDRDEQFF. The CDR3 DNA follows: TGCAGCGCACAGAACAACAGGGACCGCGATGAGCAGTTCTTC.

This clonotype was recorded many times. DNA for the CDR3: TGCGCCAGCAGCCAAGCGTGGCAGGGGGGGACTGAAGCTTTCTTT. The encoded protein is CASSQAWQGGTEAFF. The genes are TRBV4-3 and TRBJ1-1; TRBD1 matches 7 bases. Germline V gene sequence: CDR1 LGHNA, CDR2 YSLEER. V gave up 1 base and J gave up 5 bases; unmatched junction bases: 7. The CDR3 spans 15 residues.

The sample holds a few counts of this clonotype. The chain joins TRBV7-2 to TRBJ2-5; D might be TRBD2 (6 bases). The CDR3 covers 13 residues. The V gene lost 4 bases and the J gene lost 2 bases, with 8 bases spanning the gap. Germline CDR1 SGHTA, CDR2 FQGNSA. The CDR3 reads CASSWRGQETQYF. The CDR3 DNA follows: TGTGCCAGCAGCTGGCGGGGACAAGAGACCCAGTACTTC.

This clonotype was observed a few times. The gene calls are TRBV27 and TRBJ1-1; D is perhaps TRBD1 (5 bases). V was pared by 6 bases and J by 0 bases, with 17 bases between. Looked up from germline, CDR1 is MNHEY and CDR2 is SMNVEV (reference sequence). The CDR3 contains 16 residues. The CDR3 sequence: CASSPRQGWVNTEAFF. The CDR3 DNA reads as TGTGCCAGCAGCCCCAGGCAGGGATGGGTGAACACTGAAGCTTTCTTT.

The chain couples TRBV6-1 to TRBJ1-4, with D uncertain. Trimming took 11 bases from V and 7 from J, leaving 17 bases between them. Germline V CDR1 and CDR2: MNHNS, SASEGT. The CDR3 totals 13 residues. The CDR3 spells CAGRPTGGEKLFF. The CDR3 coding sequence is TGTGCCGGCCGCCCGACGGGCGGTGAAAAACTGTTTTTT.

There are many counts of this clonotype. This chain uses TRBV4-2 with TRBJ2-4; D might be TRBD1 or TRBD2, each matching 6 bases. V was trimmed by 9 bases and J by 8 bases, leaving 17 bases between them. Germline CDR1 is LGHNA and CDR2 is YNFKEQ. This CDR3 spans 13 amino acids. As DNA, the CDR3 is TGTGCCAGTAGGGGGGTTTCCGCGGACATTCAGTACTTC. This codes for CASRGVSADIQYF.

This clonotype appeared many times. The genes are TRBV5-6 and TRBJ2-7; D tentatively fits TRBD1 or TRBD2 (5 bases each). The CDR3 runs 16 residues. V shed 3 bases and J shed 2 bases, with 18 bases lying between them. The germline CDR1 and CDR2 sequences are SGHDT and YYEEEE. The CDR3, as DNA: TGTGCCAGCAGCTCGCCCATATGGGGGATGACCTACGAGCAGTACGTC. This encodes CASSSPIWGMTYEQYV.

This clonotype turned up a few times. The chain is built from TRBV10-3 and TRBJ1-2; D is uncertain. Germline assignment: CDR1 ENHRY and CDR2 SYGVKD. The CDR3 runs 13 residues. The ends were cut back, 7 bases at V and 5 bases at J, with 14 bases in the middle. The CDR3 spells CAIKDDQSYGYTF. The CDR3 nucleotides read TGTGCCATCAAGGACGATCAATCGTATGGCTACACCTTC.

This clonotype was observed a handful of times. The chain joins TRBV27 to TRBJ2-7, with 9 bases fitting TRBD1. The CDR3 length is 16 residues. The junction had 12 bases not matched to a gene; V was cut back by 6 bases and J by 3 bases. Germline CDR1 MNHEY, CDR2 SMNVEV (reference sequence). Written as DNA, the CDR3 is TGTGCCAGCAGCCCCCCTCCCGGGACAGGGTACTACGAGCAGTACTTC. Residues: CASSPPPGTGYYEQYF.